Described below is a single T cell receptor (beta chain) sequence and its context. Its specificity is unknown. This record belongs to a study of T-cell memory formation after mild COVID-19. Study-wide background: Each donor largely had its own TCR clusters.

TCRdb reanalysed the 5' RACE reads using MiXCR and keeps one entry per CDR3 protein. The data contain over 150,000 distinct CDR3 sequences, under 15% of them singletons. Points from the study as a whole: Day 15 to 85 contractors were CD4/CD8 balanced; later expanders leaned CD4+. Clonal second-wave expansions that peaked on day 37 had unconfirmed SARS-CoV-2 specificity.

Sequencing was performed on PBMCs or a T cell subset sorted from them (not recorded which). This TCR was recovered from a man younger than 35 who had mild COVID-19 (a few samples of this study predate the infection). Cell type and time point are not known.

CDR3 residues: CASSYRQGIGGTEAFF. CDR3 nucleotides: TGTGCCAGCAGTTACCGACAGGGGATCGGTGGGACTGAAGCTTTCTTT. V is TRBV6-5 and J is TRBJ1-1, with TRBD1 identical over 8 bases. This CDR3 has 16 residues. J was trimmed by 5 bases and V by 2 bases; bases with no gene match: 10. Germline loops: CDR1 MNHEY, CDR2 SVGAGI.